Following are 10 T cell receptor beta chains from one sample sequenced in a study of PD-1 blockade in classical Hodgkin lymphoma. The patients all showed relapse after autologous stem cell transplantation, while their brentuximab vedotin exposure varied. Some clones are missing from TCRdb's copy, which holds only in-frame ones; the method was immunoSEQ multiplex PCR. This table has tens of thousands of clones, 80% to 90% appearing once. Specimen: peripheral blood mononuclear cells (PBMCs), collected before the second cycle of nivolumab. Receptors were obtained from a human donor with classical Hodgkin lymphoma.

This clone was seen just once. The V and J genes are TRBV18 and TRBJ2-5, with unresolved D. Germline CDR1 reads KGHSH; CDR2 reads LQKENI. V was trimmed by 6 bases and J by 4 bases, leaving 9 bases between them. The CDR3 totals 12 residues. The CDR3 protein is CASSDLRETQYF. CDR3 DNA sequence: TGTGCCAGCTCCGACCTGCGAGAGACCCAGTACTTC.

The chain has TRBV6-1 and TRBJ1-2; D is uncertain. Trimming cost V 8 bases and J 8 bases, with 12 bases left between them. CDR1 and CDR2 (germline): MNHNS, SASEGT. This CDR3 comprises 11 residues. The DNA for the CDR3 is TGTGCCAGCTGGTCGTATGGGGGCTACACCTTC. This gives the protein CASWSYGGYTF.

The CDR3 loop is CASSFTDGGVRTDTQYF. The CDR3 DNA follows: TGTGCCAGCAGTTTCACGGACGGGGGCGTGAGGACAGATACGCAGTATTTT. The rearrangement uses TRBV28 and TRBJ2-3; D is tentatively TRBD1 or TRBD2 (6 bases each). The CDR3 loop spans 17 amino acids. Looked up from germline, CDR1 is MDHEN and CDR2 is SYDVKM. Deletions cut 3 bases from V and 3 bases from J, with 19 bases between.

The J gene is TRBJ1-5, the V gene TRBV28, with D possibly being TRBD1 (6 bases). The CDR3 extends over 14 amino acids. CDR1 and CDR2 (germline): MDHEN, SYDVKM. The germline V and J ends were trimmed by 3 bases and 7 bases, with 13 bases remaining between them. The CDR3 nucleotides are TGTGCCAGCAGTTTTCTAGGGGGAGGACAGCCCCAGCATTTT. Residues: CASSFLGGGQPQHF.

The chain carries TRBV11-1 and TRBJ2-1, with 9 nucleotides matching TRBD2. This CDR3 has 15 residues. V was pared by 1 base and J by 8 bases, with 6 bases of the junction left unmatched. Germline V gene lookup returns CDR1 SGHAT and CDR2 FQDESV (reference sequence). This chain's CDR3 is CASSLGGGRGDEQFF. CDR3 bases: TGTGCCAGCAGCTTAGGAGGCGGGAGGGGCGATGAGCAGTTCTTC.

This clone occurred once. V usage is TRBV2 and J usage is TRBJ1-1; D is undetermined. The length of the CDR3 is 14 residues. The V end was cut by 9 bases, the J end by 3 bases, with 17 bases between. Germline V gene data show CDR1 as SNHLY and CDR2 as FYNNEI. CDR3 sequence (DNA): TGTGCCAGGGGAACCCGCCGGTCGGACACTGAAGCTTTCTTT. It codes for CARGTRRSDTEAFF. Using reference TRBV2 and TRBJ1-1 for the parts outside the CDR3, the full variable domain is EPEVTQTPSHQVTQMGQEVILRCVPISNHLYFYWYRQILGQKVEFLVSFYNNEISEKSEIFDDQFSVERPDGSNFTLKIRSTKLEDSAMYFCARGTRRSDTEAFFGQGTRLTVV.

This clone was seen only a few times. The rearrangement links TRBV6-1 to TRBJ2-3; 12 bases are shared with TRBD2. CDR1 and CDR2 from the germline V gene are MNHNS and SASEGT. The CDR3 is 16 residues long. J was trimmed by 2 bases and V by 4 bases; bases with no gene match: 4. Written as DNA, the CDR3 is TGTGCCAGCAGTGGACTAGCGGGAGAGTACACAGATACGCAGTATTTT. Translated: CASSGLAGEYTDTQYF.

This chain links TRBV7-2 with TRBJ2-7; D call uncertain. CDR1 SGHTA and CDR2 FQGNSA come from the germline V gene. V was clipped by 0 bases and J by 6 bases, with 3 bases between them. This CDR3 comprises 11 residues. The CDR3 loop is CASSLAPEQYF. The CDR3 DNA reads as TGTGCCAGCAGCTTAGCCCCCGAGCAGTACTTC.

The gene calls are TRBV11-3 and TRBJ2-3, with 8 bases fitting TRBD2. The CDR3 is 19 residues long. V lost 5 bases and J lost 2; bases outside the gene matches: 18. The V gene's germline CDR1 is SGHNT and CDR2 YENEEA. CDR3 residues: CASSVDHGRAEIVTDTQYF. The CDR3 DNA reads TGTGCCAGCAGCGTTGATCACGGGAGGGCCGAGATTGTCACAGATACGCAGTATTTT.

The chain has TRBV30 and TRBJ2-7, with 9 bases fitting TRBD1. The V segment lost 4 bases and the J segment 0 bases; nucleotides outside the gene matches: 4. Germline V lookup: CDR1 GTSNPN, CDR2 SVGIG (reference sequence). This CDR3 comprises 14 residues. The CDR3 nucleotides read TGTGCCTGGAAGGCGACAGGGGGCTCCTACGAGCAGTACTTC. Amino acids: CAWKATGGSYEQYF.